This passage covers 5 T cell receptor beta chains from one sample sequenced in a study of a mutant IDH1 vaccine in newly diagnosed glioma. Time point specified: week 35, safety follow-up. The study gave 300 ug of mutant IDH1 20-mer peptide per vaccine dose, with topical imiquimod. No antigen has been identified for these receptors. Using immunoSEQ multiplex PCR, the repertoire was profiled, and TCRdb retains in-frame clones only, with some absent. The sample yields around 60,000 clones, 81% seen once. The input for sequencing was PBMCs, taken from a glioma patient whose treatment included an IDH1 peptide vaccine. The receptors here all came from a man aged 40-49 years with glioma.

V gene TRBV30 combines with J gene TRBJ1-6, with a tentative D call TRBD1 (6 bases). The germline CDR1 and CDR2 sequences are GTSNPN and SVGIG (reference sequence). The CDR3 length is 16 residues. V was clipped by 4 bases and J by 0 bases, with 13 bases between them. DNA for the CDR3: TGTGCCTGGAAGGGGGACGGGAGCTCCTATAATTCACCCCTCCACTTT. Its protein product is CAWKGDGSSYNSPLHF.

The chain couples TRBV6-1 to TRBJ2-7; 9 bases match TRBD2. Trimming cost V 5 bases and J 0 bases; bases outside gene matches: 5. Per germline, CDR1 MNHNS and CDR2 SASEGT. This CDR3 spans 15 amino acids. CDR3 amino acids: CASSLLAGNSYEQYF. The CDR3 DNA reads as TGTGCCAGCAGTTTGCTAGCGGGGAACTCCTACGAGCAGTACTTC.

The chain couples TRBV19 to TRBJ2-1; 16 bases are shared with TRBD2. The ends lost 7 bases at V and 1 base at J; junction bases unmatched: 7. Germline V CDR1 and CDR2: LNHDA, SQIVND (reference sequence). The CDR3 is 18 amino acids. The chain's CDR3 is CASTPGLAGGPSYNEQFF. In DNA, the CDR3 is TGTGCCAGTACCCCGGGACTAGCGGGAGGGCCGTCCTACAATGAGCAGTTCTTC.

The chain joins TRBV2 to TRBJ2-7, with 8 bases matching TRBD2. The CDR3 is 14 amino acids. V lost 6 bases to trimming and J lost 2 bases; unmatched junction nucleotides: 6. Germline CDR1 and CDR2: SNHLY and FYNNEI. Here the CDR3 reads CASRPGLAAYEQYF. For the CDR3, the DNA is TGTGCCAGCAGACCCGGACTAGCAGCCTACGAGCAGTACTTC. Based on the CDR3 plus reference TRBV2 and TRBJ2-7, the full variable domain is EPEVTQTPSHQVTQMGQEVILRCVPISNHLYFYWYRQILGQKVEFLVSFYNNEISEKSEIFDDQFSVERPDGSNFTLKIRSTKLEDSAMYFCASRPGLAAYEQYFGPGTRLTVT.

The rearrangement uses TRBV4-3 and TRBJ2-2; D is possibly TRBD1 or TRBD2 (5 bases each). This CDR3 comprises 13 residues. V was cut by 0 bases and J by 12 bases, with 11 bases left in between. Germline assignment: CDR1 LGHNA and CDR2 YSLEER. This chain's CDR3 is CASSQERGWKLFF. The CDR3 region has the DNA TGCGCCAGCAGCCAAGAGAGGGGTTGGAAGCTGTTTTTT.